This TCR beta chain was documented in a study of persistence of HIV-infected CD4 T cells. About the study: Multiple blood draws of up to about 180 mL, except a couple of donors with single leukapheresis.

The CDR3 extends over 17 amino acids. V lost 3 bases and J 1 base, leaving 19 bases between the germline ends. Germline V gene sequence: CDR1 SGHRS, CDR2 YFSETQ. This was the immunoSEQ version 4 assay in survey mode. The assay was immunoSEQ multiplex PCR, and TCRdb's table has in-frame clones only and misses some. The profile shows approximately 45,000 clones, about 87% of them singletons. Anti-CD3/anti-CD28 beads served as a nonspecific positive control stimulus. CD4+ T cells upregulating both CD40 ligand and CD69 were sorted as responding cells. As for this clone: Its target is unknown.

This receptor was identified in an adult woman with HIV who was CMV-seropositive. The rearrangement joins TRBV5-1 to TRBJ1-1; a weak D match, TRBD1 (5 bases). The sample was CD4+ T cells sorted from PBMCs after approximately 20-hour stimulation, taken from a patient who received antiretroviral therapy. This chain's CDR3 is CASSSPPWGSKNTEAFF. Here the CDR3 DNA reads TGCGCCAGCAGCTCACCCCCCTGGGGCAGCAAGAACACTGAAGCTTTCTTT.